The 5 T cell receptor beta chains presented below share a single source sample, sequenced in a study of HIV-infected patients and healthy controls. TCRdb re-called the 5' RACE reads with MiXCR, one entry per CDR3 protein. The repertoire consists of around 62,000 distinct CDR3 sequences, with less than 20% occurring once and the leading ten covering over 1.1%. Input material: CD4+ T cells from blood. Every receptor here comes from a human donor in good health.

The genes are TRBV7-2 and TRBJ1-3; TRBD1 might be the D (5 bases). The ends were cut back, 0 bases at V and 0 bases at J, with 12 bases in the middle. This CDR3 comprises 17 residues. Per germline, CDR1 SGHTA and CDR2 FQGNSA. CDR3 sequence: CASSLAPGGYSGNTIYF. CDR3 nucleotides: TGTGCCAGCAGCTTAGCCCCTGGGGGATACTCTGGAAACACCATATATTTT.

This clonotype showed up many times. The chain employs TRBV2 and TRBJ1-1, with 10 positions matching TRBD1. CDR1 and CDR2 from the germline V gene are SNHLY and FYNNEI. CDR3 length: 15 amino acids. With 4 bases clipped from V and 6 bases from J, the junction kept 8 bases outside the gene matches. CDR3 amino acids: CASSAETGGSAEAFF. The DNA for the CDR3 is TGTGCCAGCAGTGCTGAGACAGGGGGCTCTGCTGAAGCTTTCTTT.

In its sample, this clonotype was seen a few times. This chain joins TRBV20-1 and TRBJ1-1; D is unclear. The germline V gene has CDR1 DFQATT and CDR2 SNEGSKA (reference sequence). CDR3 length: 13 residues. Trimming cost V 0 bases and J 5 bases, with 10 bases left between them. The CDR3 DNA follows: TGCAGTGCTAGAGATCCTGGATTAACTGAAGCTTTCTTT. This translates into CSARDPGLTEAFF.

This clonotype appeared many times. This chain links TRBV29-1 with TRBJ2-1; 7 bases fit TRBD2. The trim removed 3 bases at V and 9 bases at J, leaving 14 bases unmatched. Germline V gives CDR1 SQVTM, CDR2 ANQGSEA. The CDR3 covers 15 residues. The CDR3 region is CSVEGRGGVRGEQFF. The DNA of the CDR3 is TGCAGCGTTGAGGGGAGGGGAGGGGTTCGGGGTGAGCAGTTCTTC.

This clonotype appeared many times. The chain recombines TRBV9 with TRBJ2-5; 7 nucleotides agree with TRBD1. Germline V gene sequence: CDR1 SGDLS, CDR2 YYNGEE. V shed 0 bases and J 1 base; nucleotides not matched to a gene: 6. This CDR3 is 16 amino acids long. The CDR3, as DNA: TGTGCCAGCAGCGTAGGAATTCGGACAGGCCAAGAGACCCAGTACTTC. It codes for CASSVGIRTGQETQYF.